The rows below give T cell receptor beta chains drawn from one sample of a study of cytomegalovirus exposure and HLA in healthy donors. The repertoire was sequenced with immunoSEQ multiplex PCR; TCRdb's copy has only in-frame clones and lacks some. The data contain fewer than 250,000 clones, 70% to 90% of them singletons. The source material was PBMCs. The receptors were sampled from a man between 25 and 39 years old in good health and CMV-seronegative. CDR3s include the opening cysteine and the closing phenylalanine or tryptophan. A D gene is named only where the DNA matches it firmly. The size field is filled for only some rows; it gives once, few, many or a size class.

>TRBD1|-|TRBV4-3|TRBJ2-2
TGCGCCAGCAGCCAAGAGAGTCAGGGGGCTCGTACCGGGGAGCTGTTTTTT
CASSQESQGARTGELFF
>TRBD2|-|TRBV19|TRBJ2-3
TGTGCCAGTAGTATAGGTAGCGGGACGAGCACAGATACGCAGTATTTT
CASSIGSGTSTDTQYF
>-|-|TRBV28|TRBJ1-4
TGTGCCAGCAGTTTAGCCGGGGGGCTTGGAGAAAAACTGTTTTTT
CASSLAGGLGEKLFF
>-|-|TRBV14|TRBJ2-5
TGTGCCAGCAGCCAATCACTGGAGCCTCAGTACTTC
CASSQSLEPQYF
>TRBD1|-|TRBV19|TRBJ2-7
TGTGCCAGTAGTACGGGGACAGGGTCCCTCTACGAGCAGTACTTC
CASSTGTGSLYEQYF
>TRBD2|few|TRBV18|TRBJ2-7
TGTGCCAGCTCCCTAACCGGGACTAGCGGGTACGAGCAGTACTTC
CASSLTGTSGYEQYF
>TRBD2|-|TRBV6-5|TRBJ2-5
TGTGCCAGCACCGAATCTGGACTAGTGGCAGAGACCCAGTACTTC
CASTESGLVAETQYF
>TRBD1|few|TRBV28|TRBJ1-2
TGTGCCAGCAGACCAAAACTAGGGACAGATTATGGCTACACCTTC
CASRPKLGTDYGYTF
>TRBD1|-|TRBV19|TRBJ1-1
TGTGCCAGTAGGGAGACAGGGGTAGTGAACACTGAAGCTTTCTTT
CASRETGVVNTEAFF
>-|-|TRBV5-4|TRBJ1-6
TGTGCCAGCAGCTTGCAGGGTTCACCCCTCCACTTT
CASSLQGSPLHF
>TRBD1|-|TRBV11-2|TRBJ2-5
TGTGCCAGCAGCTTAACCCAGACAGGGCTATCGGAGACCCAGTACTTC
CASSLTQTGLSETQYF
>TRBD2|-|TRBV18|TRBJ2-5
TGTGCCAGCTCCGGCGGGGGGGCCGGAGAGACCCAGTACTTC
CASSGGGAGETQYF
>-|-|TRBV5-1|TRBJ2-7
TGCGCCAGCAGCTTAAGGGGGATCGAGCAGTACTTC
CASSLRGIEQYF
>TRBD1|-|TRBV7-9|TRBJ1-5
TGTGCCAGCAGCTTACTGTCGGGGCCGGGACAGGGGTTTCAGCCCCAGCATTTT
CASSLLSGPGQGFQPQHF
>-|-|TRBV7-2|TRBJ2-7
TGTGCCAGCAGCTTACAAGGGGGGGCCGCTAAGGAGCAGTACTTC
CASSLQGGAAKEQYF
>-|-|TRBV21-1|TRBJ1-2
TGTGCCAGGGGACAGGGTCAATATGGCTACACCTTC
CARGQGQYGYTF
>TRBD2|-|TRBV5-4|TRBJ2-3
TGTGCCAGCAGCAAAAGTAGCGGGGGCACCAGCAATACGCAGTATTTT
CASSKSSGGTSNTQYF
>-|-|TRBV2|TRBJ1-2
TGTGCCAGCAGGGCGACAGGACCTTATTTCTATGGCTACACCTTC
CASRATGPYFYGYTF
>-|-|TRBV5-1|TRBJ1-2
TGCGCCAGCAGCGTACTTGCAGGGGACTATGGCTACACCTTC
CASSVLAGDYGYTF